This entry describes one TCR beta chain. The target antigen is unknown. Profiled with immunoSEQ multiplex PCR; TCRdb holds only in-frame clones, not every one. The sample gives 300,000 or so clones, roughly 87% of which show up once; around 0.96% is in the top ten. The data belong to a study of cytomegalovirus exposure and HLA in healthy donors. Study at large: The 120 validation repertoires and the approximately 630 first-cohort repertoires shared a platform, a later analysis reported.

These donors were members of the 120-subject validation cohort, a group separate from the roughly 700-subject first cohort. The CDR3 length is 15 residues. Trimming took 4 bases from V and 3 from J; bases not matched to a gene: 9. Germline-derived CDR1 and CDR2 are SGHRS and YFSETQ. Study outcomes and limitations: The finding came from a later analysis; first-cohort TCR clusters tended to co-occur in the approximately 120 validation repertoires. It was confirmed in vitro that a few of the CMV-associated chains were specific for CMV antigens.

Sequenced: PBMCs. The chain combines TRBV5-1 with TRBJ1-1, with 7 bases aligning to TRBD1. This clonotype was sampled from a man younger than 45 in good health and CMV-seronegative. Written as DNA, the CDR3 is TGCGCCAGCAGCCCGCGACAGGGCGCCGACACTGAAGCTTTCTTT. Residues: CASSPRQGADTEAFF.